This TCR beta chain is drawn from a study of cytomegalovirus exposure and HLA in healthy donors (dated by TCRdb to about 2017). For the wider study: According to a later analysis, one platform produced both the approximately 110 validation repertoires and the approximately 670 repertoires of the first cohort. The study was designed to test whether signatures of past pathogen exposure could be identified by cataloging public T cell receptors. Besides the first cohort of around 670 subjects, a separate validation cohort made up of around 120 different subjects was used. To predict cytomegalovirus infection status, the study combined high-throughput TCR immunosequencing, statistical association of individual TCRs with disease status, and machine learning.

The donors belonged to the validation cohort of around 110 subjects, which was separate from the approximately 610-subject first cohort. What the study reported, not specific to this receptor: Three of the identified cytomegalovirus-associated TCR beta chains were confirmed in vitro to be specific for cytomegalovirus antigens. According to the authors, the approach could potentially be generalized to other disease states and immunological phenotypes. The classifier was reported to diagnose cytomegalovirus status with high specificity and sensitivity in both the original cohort and the validation cohort. Most TCR sequences were seen in very few donors, while some public TCRs were found in many individuals. A later analysis lacked HLA typing for the validation cohort, so it scored co-occurrence in that cohort across all 110 or so repertoires. Of the cluster scores, 90% to 95% were above 0 in a later analysis, which found that TCRs clustered in the first cohort also tended to co-occur in the approximately 120 validation repertoires. A total of fewer than 200 TCR beta chains were listed by the study as associated with cytomegalovirus.

As to this clone: Its antigen remains unidentified. No much larger clone is present one base from it, and per-base qualities are unavailable.

Reading the germline V gene (reference sequence) gives CDR1 MNHEY and CDR2 SMNVEV. Germline trimming: 6 bases from V, 11 bases from J; junction bases outside gene matches: 18. Including the terminal cysteine and phenylalanine, the CDR3 comprises 17 residues. Solely the CDR3 DNA is kept, with 51 bases framed from the first base. Library preparation was by the immunoSEQ multiplex PCR assay. For the original study's pipeline: A statistical classification framework was developed to diagnose cytomegalovirus status using the catalog of TCR beta chain sequences. TCRdb obtained this table from immuneACCESS and retained in-frame rearrangements with V and J assigned. These tables miss some clones; where compared with another copy, unresolved V genes account for less than half of the shortfall, and the remainder is unexplained. V and J calls and clone size come straight from that table; D and trimming were deduced from the DNA. The sample table records 250,000 to 350,000 clones; roughly nine tenths of these occur just once. The leading ten clones occupy roughly 1.2% of the sample.

The sequence links TRBV27 to TRBJ1-5; TRBD1 aligns with 11 central bases. This TCR derives from a woman aged 30 to 39 in good health and CMV-seropositive. Sequencing was done on a sample of PBMCs. The sequence in DNA is TGTGCCAGCAGCCCACGGGGGGACAGGGGGTTTACTGGGGCCCAGCATTTT. Protein translation: CASSPRGDRGFTGAQHF.